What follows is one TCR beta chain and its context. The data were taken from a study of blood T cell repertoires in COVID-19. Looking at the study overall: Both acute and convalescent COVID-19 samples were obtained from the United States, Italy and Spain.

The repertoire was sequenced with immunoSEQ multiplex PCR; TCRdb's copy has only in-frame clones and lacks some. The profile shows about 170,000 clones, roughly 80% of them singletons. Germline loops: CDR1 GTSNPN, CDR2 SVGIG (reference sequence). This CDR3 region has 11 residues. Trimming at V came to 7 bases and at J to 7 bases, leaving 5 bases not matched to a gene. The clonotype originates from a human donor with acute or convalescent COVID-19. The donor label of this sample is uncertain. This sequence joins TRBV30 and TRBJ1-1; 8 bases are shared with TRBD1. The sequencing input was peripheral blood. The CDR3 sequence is CALGQGIEAFF. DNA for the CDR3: TGTGCCTTAGGACAGGGAATTGAAGCTTTCTTT.